This T cell receptor beta chain comes out of a study of cytomegalovirus exposure and HLA in healthy donors. The wider study: Most genotyped donors, around four fifths of about 400, had Caucasian-associated genetic ancestry. Study-wide results and caveats: A few CMV-associated chains proved CMV antigen-specific in vitro. Per a later analysis, HLA-associated TCR beta chains showed more clonal expansion than other, equally common TCR beta chains. Links to common viral pathogens appeared, in a later analysis, for several of the most significant clusters.

The PCR was carried out with 60 Vbeta primers and 13 Jbeta primers. Clones were read by immunoSEQ multiplex PCR, and TCRdb kept only the in-frame ones, dropping some. Of about 100,000 clones detected, 70% to 85% appear once; the ten largest clones hold around 4%. Concerning this clone: Its antigen is unknown.

Germline assignment: CDR1 LNHNV and CDR2 YYDKDF (reference sequence). CDR3 length equals 15 residues. V was pared by 2 bases and J by 6 bases, with 7 bases of the junction left unmatched. The sequence came from a male donor in good health and CMV-seronegative. The chain has TRBV15 and TRBJ1-5, with 7 bases lining up with TRBD1. The sample taken for sequencing was PBMCs. DNA for the CDR3: TGTGCCACCAGCAGACATGACAGGGAATTTCAGCCCCAGCATTTT. Protein product: CATSRHDREFQPQHF.